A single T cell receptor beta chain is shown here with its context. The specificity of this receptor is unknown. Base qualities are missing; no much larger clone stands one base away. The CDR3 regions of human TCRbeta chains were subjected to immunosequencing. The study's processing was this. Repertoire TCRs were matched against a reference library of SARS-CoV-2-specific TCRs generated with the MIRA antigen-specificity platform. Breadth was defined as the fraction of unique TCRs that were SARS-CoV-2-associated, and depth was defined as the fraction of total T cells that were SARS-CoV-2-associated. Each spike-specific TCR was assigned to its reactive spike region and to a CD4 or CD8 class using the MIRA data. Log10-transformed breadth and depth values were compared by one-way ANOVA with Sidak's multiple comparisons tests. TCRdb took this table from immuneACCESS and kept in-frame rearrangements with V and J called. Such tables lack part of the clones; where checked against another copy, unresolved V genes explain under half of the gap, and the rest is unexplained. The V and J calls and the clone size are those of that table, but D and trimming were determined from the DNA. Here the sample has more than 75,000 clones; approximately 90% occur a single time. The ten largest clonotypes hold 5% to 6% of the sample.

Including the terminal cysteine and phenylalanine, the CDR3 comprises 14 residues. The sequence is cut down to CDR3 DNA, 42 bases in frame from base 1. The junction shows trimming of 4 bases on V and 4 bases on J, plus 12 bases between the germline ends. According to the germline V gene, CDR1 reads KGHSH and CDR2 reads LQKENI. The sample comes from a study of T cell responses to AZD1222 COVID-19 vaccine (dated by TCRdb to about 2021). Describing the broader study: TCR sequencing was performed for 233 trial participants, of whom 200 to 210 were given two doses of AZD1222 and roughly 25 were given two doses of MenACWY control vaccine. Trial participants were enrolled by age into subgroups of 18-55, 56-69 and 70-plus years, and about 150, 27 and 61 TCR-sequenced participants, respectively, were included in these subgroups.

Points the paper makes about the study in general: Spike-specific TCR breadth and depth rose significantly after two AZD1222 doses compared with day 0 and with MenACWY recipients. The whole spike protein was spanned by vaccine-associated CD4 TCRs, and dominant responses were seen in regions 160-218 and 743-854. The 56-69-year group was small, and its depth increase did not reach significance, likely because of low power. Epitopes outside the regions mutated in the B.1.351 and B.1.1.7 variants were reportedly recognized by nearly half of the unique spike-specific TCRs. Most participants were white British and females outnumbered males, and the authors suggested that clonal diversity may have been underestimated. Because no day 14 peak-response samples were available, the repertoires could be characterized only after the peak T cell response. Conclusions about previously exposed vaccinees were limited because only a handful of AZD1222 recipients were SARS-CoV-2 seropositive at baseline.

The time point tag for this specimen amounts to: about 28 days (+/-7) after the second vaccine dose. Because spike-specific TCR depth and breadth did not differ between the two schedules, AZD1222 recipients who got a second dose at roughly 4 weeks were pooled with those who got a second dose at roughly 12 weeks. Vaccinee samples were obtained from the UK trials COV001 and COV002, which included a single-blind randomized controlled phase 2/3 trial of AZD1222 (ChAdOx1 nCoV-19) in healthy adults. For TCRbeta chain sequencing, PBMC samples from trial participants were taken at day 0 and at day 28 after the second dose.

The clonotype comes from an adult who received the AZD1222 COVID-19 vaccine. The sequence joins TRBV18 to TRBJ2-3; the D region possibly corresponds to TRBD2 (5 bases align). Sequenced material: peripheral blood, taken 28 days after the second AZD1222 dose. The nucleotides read TGTGCCAGCTCACTTACTAGAGGCGCAGATACGCAGTATTTT. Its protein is CASSLTRGADTQYF. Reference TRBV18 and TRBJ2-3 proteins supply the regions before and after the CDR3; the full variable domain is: NAGVMQNPRHLVRRRGQEARLRCSPMKGHSHVYWYRQLPEEGLKFMVYLQKENIIDESGMPKERFSAEFPKEGPSILRIQQVVRGDSAAYFCASSLTRGADTQYFGPGTRLTVL.